The 7 T cell receptor beta chains given below trace back to one sample, sequenced in a study of OX40 agonist ivuxolimab in advanced cancers. Profiled with immunoSEQ multiplex PCR; TCRdb holds only in-frame clones, not every one. The sample has around 100,000 clones, about nine tenths seen once. The sample consisted of CD4+ or CD8+ T cells sorted from blood, taken in a trial of the OX40 agonist ivuxolimab. The receptors were gathered from an adult with an advanced solid tumor such as melanoma, head and neck, liver or kidney cancer.

J is TRBJ2-3 and V is TRBV25-1, with TRBD2 matching over 11 bases. CDR1 and CDR2 from the germline V gene are MGHDK and SYGVNS. The CDR3 extends over 14 amino acids. The V segment lost 3 bases and the J segment 6 bases; nucleotides outside the gene matches: 2. CDR3 DNA: TGTGCCAGCAGTGATAGCGGGGGGGCCGATACGCAGTATTTT. Encoded protein: CASSDSGGADTQYF.

This clone is a singleton in its sample. The chain joins TRBV7-2 to TRBJ2-1; D is perhaps TRBD2 (8 bases). Germline CDR1 is SGHTA and CDR2 is FQGNSA. V lost 0 bases to trimming and J lost 4 bases, with 22 bases between them. The CDR3 totals 19 residues. The CDR3 DNA is TGTGCCAGCAGCTTAGCTAGCGGGAAGATCGCCAGGGGGTACAATGAGCAGTTCTTC. Translating it yields CASSLASGKIARGYNEQFF.

This sequence joins TRBV9 and TRBJ1-1; D is unresolved. The CDR3 extends over 16 amino acids. The V and J ends lost 3 bases and 1 base respectively, with 16 bases between them. The germline gives CDR1 SGDLS, CDR2 YYNGEE. CDR3: CASSALGFSTNTEAFF. The DNA for the CDR3 is TGTGCCAGCAGCGCTCTCGGGTTTTCTACGAACACTGAAGCTTTCTTT.

The V gene is TRBV19, the J gene TRBJ2-1, with 11 bases matching TRBD2. V was pared by 4 bases and J by 4 bases, with 3 bases of the junction left unmatched. Germline V gene data show CDR1 as LNHDA and CDR2 as SQIVND (reference sequence). The CDR3 extends over 15 amino acids. The CDR3 reads CASSKGLAAYNEQFF. In DNA form, the CDR3 reads TGTGCCAGTAGTAAGGGACTAGCGGCTTACAATGAGCAGTTCTTC.

This clone is a singleton in its sample. This chain connects TRBV30 to TRBJ1-1, with 7 bases that match TRBD1. Germline CDR1 GTSNPN, CDR2 SVGIG (reference sequence). This CDR3 has 17 residues. V dropped 3 bases and J dropped 3; count of bases not matched to a gene: 16. The CDR3 sequence is CAWRPPSPGTEDTEAFF. The CDR3 DNA sequence: TGTGCCTGGAGGCCGCCCTCCCCCGGGACAGAGGACACTGAAGCTTTCTTT.

The chain couples TRBV1 to TRBJ2-5; TRBD1, the table's D call, lacks a check against the DNA. TRBV1 is a documented pseudogene. This CDR3 has 15 amino acids. The CDR3 loop reads CTSSQDGQGQETQYF. The CDR3 nucleotides read TGCACCAGCAGCCAAGATGGCCAGGGCCAAGAGACCCAGTACTTC.

The V call is TRBV19, the J call TRBJ2-4; the match to TRBD1 covers 8 bases. The CDR3 has 14 residues. Germline-derived CDR1 and CDR2 are LNHDA and SQIVND (reference sequence). Trimming removed 6 bases from V and 3 bases from J; junction bases left unmatched: 4. CDR3 loop: CASSRGLVKNIQYF. The CDR3 region has the DNA TGTGCCAGTAGCAGGGGGCTTGTCAAAAACATTCAGTACTTC.